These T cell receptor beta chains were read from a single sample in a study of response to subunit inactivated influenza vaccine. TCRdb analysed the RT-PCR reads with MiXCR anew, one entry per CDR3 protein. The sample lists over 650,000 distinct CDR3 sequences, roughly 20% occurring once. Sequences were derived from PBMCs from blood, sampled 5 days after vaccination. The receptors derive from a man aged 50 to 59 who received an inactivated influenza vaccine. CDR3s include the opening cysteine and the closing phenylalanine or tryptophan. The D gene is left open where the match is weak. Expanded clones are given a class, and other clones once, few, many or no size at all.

DNA: TGTGCCAACGCCCAACGGGGGGCCTCAGATACGCAGTATTTT
CDR3: CANAQRGASDTQYF
J: TRBJ2-3
size: few
length: 14
D: -
V: TRBV12-3/TRBV12-4

DNA: TGTGCCAGCAGGCATAATGGACAGGGGGTTGCAACTAATGAAAAACTGTTTTTT
CDR3: CASRHNGQGVATNEKLFF
J: TRBJ1-4
size: -
length: 18
D: TRBD1
V: TRBV6-1

DNA: TGTGCCAGCAGTGAGGGGACAGCCACAGATACGCAGTATTTT
CDR3: CASSEGTATDTQYF
J: TRBJ2-3
size: few
length: 14
D: TRBD1
V: TRBV25-1

DNA: TGCGCCAGCAGCTTGGACGGGGGAAGACAGCCCCAGCATTTT
CDR3: CASSLDGGRQPQHF
J: TRBJ1-5
size: few
length: 14
D: -
V: TRBV5-1

DNA: TGCGCCAGCAGCGGGACTAGCAGGAATGAGCAGTTCTTC
CDR3: CASSGTSRNEQFF
J: TRBJ2-1
size: -
length: 13
D: TRBD2
V: TRBV10-2

DNA: TGTGCCAGCAGTTTTTGGGTTATGAACACTGAAGCTTTCTTT
CDR3: CASSFWVMNTEAFF
J: TRBJ1-1
size: few
length: 14
D: -
V: TRBV28

DNA: TGTGCCAGCAGCCCAGGACAGGGGAGAACGGAGACCCAGTACTTC
CDR3: CASSPGQGRTETQYF
J: TRBJ2-5
size: -
length: 15
D: TRBD1
V: TRBV9

DNA: TGCAGTGCGTTGGGACTTTTGGGGACCGGGGAGCTGTTTTTT
CDR3: CSALGLLGTGELFF
J: TRBJ2-2
size: -
length: 14
D: -
V: TRBV20-1

DNA: TGTGCCAGCAGGGCTCAAGCGCGGATGGGCACTGAAGCTTTCTTT
CDR3: CASRAQARMGTEAFF
J: TRBJ1-1
size: -
length: 15
D: -
V: TRBV3-1

DNA: TGCAGTGCTAATCGGCTAGAGACCCAGTACTTC
CDR3: CSANRLETQYF
J: TRBJ2-5
size: few
length: 11
D: -
V: TRBV20-1

DNA: TGTGCCAGCAGCTTCCAGGAGACTGAAGCTTTCTTT
CDR3: CASSFQETEAFF
J: TRBJ1-1
size: -
length: 12
D: -
V: TRBV7-9

DNA: TGTGCCAGCTCACGGACTAGTGGCTTTCCCGAGCAGTACTTC
CDR3: CASSRTSGFPEQYF
J: TRBJ2-7
size: -
length: 14
D: TRBD2
V: TRBV18

DNA: TGCAGTGCTAGAGATCGGTCCGCCTGGTGGCCCCAGCATTTT
CDR3: CSARDRSAWWPQHF
J: TRBJ1-5
size: -
length: 14
D: -
V: TRBV20-1

DNA: TGCGCCAGCCTAGCCGCAGTGAACACTGAAGCTTTCTTT
CDR3: CASLAAVNTEAFF
J: TRBJ1-1
size: -
length: 13
D: -
V: TRBV5-1